This TCR beta chain emerged from a study of control samples from healthy donors and cancer patients. Profiled with immunoSEQ multiplex PCR; TCRdb holds only in-frame clones, not every one. The sample holds roughly 80,000 clones, roughly 88% seen once. Trimming cost V 4 bases and J 7 bases, with 10 bases left between them. From germline, CDR1 is SGHKS and CDR2 YYEKEE (reference sequence). This CDR3 contains 12 residues. The sequence came from a woman between 50 and 59 years old in good health. Sequencing used blood. The rearrangement links TRBV5-5 to TRBJ2-3, with no clear D. CDR3 DNA: TGTGCCAGCAGCGAGCAGGCTTATACGCAGTATTTT. It specifies CASSEQAYTQYF.